These T cell receptor beta chains were read from a single sample in a study of blood T cells in healthy people across ages. Each CDR3 protein gets one entry after TCRdb re-called the 5' RACE reads with MiXCR. The sample consists of over 600,000 distinct CDR3 sequences, around three fifths of them appearing once. The sample consisted of blood. These receptors were obtained from a man aged 40-55 years in good health. Each CDR3 is given with its conserved first and last residue. The order of the fields is D gene, V gene, clone size, J gene, CDR3 protein, CDR3 DNA. D genes are given only for firm matches. Rows may omit the clone size; those that give it use once, few, many or a size class.

-,TRBV25-1,-,TRBJ1-5,CASSESLGGQPQHF,TGTGCCAGCAGTGAATCGTTGGGGGGTCAGCCCCAGCATTTT
-,TRBV5-6,once,TRBJ1-1,CASSFQGRSTEAFF,TGTGCCAGCAGCTTTCAGGGTAGGTCCACTGAAGCTTTCTTT
TRBD2,TRBV28,-,TRBJ2-5,CASSSRLAGEQYF,TGTGCCAGCAGTTCCCGCCTCGCGGGGGAGCAGTACTTC
-,TRBV28,-,TRBJ1-6,CASSLQSQSPLHF,TGTGCCAGCAGTTTACAGTCCCAGTCACCCCTCCACTTT
-,TRBV7-9,-,TRBJ2-4,CASSFGRALIQYF,TGTGCCAGCAGCTTTGGACGGGCCCTTATTCAGTACTTC
-,TRBV2,-,TRBJ1-2,CASSYAGTQTLYGYTF,TGTGCCAGCAGTTATGCCGGGACTCAAACACTCTATGGCTACACCTTC
-,TRBV12-3/TRBV12-4,few,TRBJ2-1,CASRKGVSRMVEQFF,TGTGCCAGCAGGAAGGGAGTCAGTAGGATGGTTGAGCAGTTCTTC
-,TRBV9,-,TRBJ2-1,CASSVDVREQFF,TGTGCCAGCAGCGTAGATGTGCGTGAGCAGTTCTTC
TRBD2,TRBV4-2,-,TRBJ2-5,CASSRKRGAGGYNEQYF,TGTGCCAGCAGCCGCAAAAGAGGAGCGGGAGGGTACAATGAGCAGTACTTC
-,TRBV20-1,-,TRBJ2-1,CSGRPYNEQFF,TGCAGTGGGCGCCCCTACAATGAGCAGTTCTTC